This T cell receptor (beta chain) was captured by sequencing in a study of post-analysis software for immune sequencing data (dated by TCRdb to between 2015 and 2017). A note on the overall study: Recorded disease courses included relapsing-remitting, secondary progressive and progressive-relapsing multiple sclerosis, with some patients lacking subtype annotation. The multiple sclerosis patient repertoires were compared with ten to eleven previously published healthy control repertoires from donors aged 6 to 25 years. A subset of samples was prepared in parallel using single-end sample barcoding, then pooled and co-amplified after Illumina adapter ligation.

Comments on this clonotype: The specificity of this receptor is unknown. No per-base quality is available; no much larger clone lies one base away.

Findings and caveats that apply to the study as a whole: Direct clustering with F measure revealed strong co-clustering of samples prepared in the same batch, which led to a batch-effect correction. Multiple sclerosis patients had significantly lower normalized Chao1 diversity than controls, a result that suggests substantial peripheral T-cell clonal expansion. Significantly higher frequencies in patients than in controls were found for five TRBV segments, including TRBV5-6, TRBV5-1 and TRBV20-1. The multiple sclerosis patient group was slightly younger than the control group.

TCR beta repertoires were profiled from peripheral blood of roughly 13 young patients with multiple sclerosis to demonstrate the VDJtools post-analysis software. The multiple sclerosis patients were children and adolescents ranging in age from 6 to 15 years. The germline V gene (reference sequence) yields SEHNR for CDR1 and FQNEAQ for CDR2. V loses 5 bases, J loses 4 bases, and the germline ends lie 16 bases apart. Counted from cysteine to phenylalanine, this CDR3 has 15 amino acids. Only CDR3 DNA remains: 45 bases, in frame from the first base. Receptor amplification or capture employed PCR. Sequenced using an Illumina HiSeq 2500. Unique molecular identifiers were incorporated into TCR beta cDNA libraries to reduce PCR and sequencing biases. Every 1 to 10 million input T cells yielded about 500,000 cDNA molecules, meaning each molecule approximated one T cell. Patient libraries were prepared and sequenced with the same protocol used for the earlier healthy control dataset. Within a given batch, samples were prepared together, multiplexed and sequenced on the same HiSeq lane. For the original study's pipeline: MIGEC handled the raw barcoded reads, throwing out single-read molecular identifier groups before consensus assembly and CDR3 extraction. Clonotype tables were post-analysed with VDJtools, normalizing diversity by down-sampling all datasets to the smallest sample size. In repertoire overlap clustering, CDR3 amino acid sequences, but not nucleotide sequences, were matched to correct batch-related cross-sample contamination. TCRdb applied fastp at Q25 and MiXCR to the public reads, then kept only in-frame beta chains. Every entry covers one CDR3 protein and lists the most common genes and DNA from its rows. Clone size and V and J calls follow TCRdb, not the original study. Here the sample has about 570,000 distinct CDR3 sequences; 34% occur a single time. The ten largest clonotypes hold less than 6% of the sample.

The sequence came from a girl aged 2 to 17 with multiple sclerosis. Source material: blood. The rearranged chain carries TRBV7-9 and TRBJ2-3; TRBD1 is perhaps the D gene, given 6 matching bases. The DNA reads TGTGCCAGCAGCCTATATGCAGGGGCTCCAGATACGCAGTATTTT. It translates as CASSLYAGAPDTQYF.